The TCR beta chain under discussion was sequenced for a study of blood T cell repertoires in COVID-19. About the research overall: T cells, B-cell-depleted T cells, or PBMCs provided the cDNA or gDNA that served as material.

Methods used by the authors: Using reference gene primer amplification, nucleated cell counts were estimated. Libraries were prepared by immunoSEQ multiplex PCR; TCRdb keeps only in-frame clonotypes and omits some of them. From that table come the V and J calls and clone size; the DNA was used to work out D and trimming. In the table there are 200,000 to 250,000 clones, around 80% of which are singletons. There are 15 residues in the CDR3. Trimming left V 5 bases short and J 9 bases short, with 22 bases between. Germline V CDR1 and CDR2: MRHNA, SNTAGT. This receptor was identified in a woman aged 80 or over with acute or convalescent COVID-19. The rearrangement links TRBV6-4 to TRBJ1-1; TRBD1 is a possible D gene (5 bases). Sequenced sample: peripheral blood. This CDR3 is CASSSTLGGNLKAFF. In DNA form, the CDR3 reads TGTGCCAGCAGTTCCACCCTCGGGGGGAACCTTAAAGCTTTCTTT.